The entry below describes one T cell receptor (beta chain). Its recognized antigen is unknown. Qualities for individual bases were not recorded, and no much larger clone is one base off. The V and J ends are trimmed by 3 bases and 2 bases, leaving 14 bases between them. CDR3 length: 15 amino acids, cysteine to phenylalanine. The retained sequence is limited to the CDR3, 45 bases, with the frame set at the first base. CDR1 SNHLY and CDR2 FYNNEI are derived from the germline V gene. The data were taken from a study of vaccination and CD4 T cells after COVID-19 (dated by TCRdb to the early 2020s). About the study as a whole: SARS-CoV-2 positivity had been established in the convalescent patients by nasal swab PCR, and mild disease was recorded in about 9 of these patients and severe disease in one. Participants got two doses of the Pfizer-BioNTech BNT162b2 vaccine (n=8) or two doses of the Moderna mRNA-1273 vaccine (n=2). In over 8 COVID-19 convalescent patients and a handful of infection-naive healthy vaccine recipients, researchers compared the spike-specific CD4+ TCR repertoire from before mRNA vaccination with the repertoire from after. Post-vaccine blood samples were obtained a median of around 74 days after the second vaccine dose, with a range of roughly 13 to 250 days. Post-COVID blood samples from convalescent patients were collected a median of roughly 100 days after diagnosis, with a range of roughly 30 to 170 days. In the convalescent cohort there were six males and four females, among whom were two Hispanic individuals, seven Caucasians, two Asians and one multiracial person. Control cultures received a CEFX viral epitope pool as the positive control, an HIV-1 Nef peptide pool as the negative control, or no peptide. Culture stimuli were overlapping spike peptide pools from SARS-CoV-2 and from the common cold coronaviruses HCoV-NL63, HCoV-OC43 and HCoV-229E.

According to the study, the label for this sample's treatment or condition signals: 10-day PBMC culture with coronavirus spike peptide pools or control peptides (ViraFEST assay). The ViraFEST assay was used in the study, in which antigen-specific T cells were expanded with peptide pools and expanded clonotypes were subsequently identified by TCR sequencing. Positive SARS-CoV-2 PCR tests in the convalescent patients dated from March to December 2020, before Alpha, Beta and Delta variants emerged in the United States. PBMCs were cultured at 1.5 million to 2.5 million per well in IMDM supplemented with approximately 5% human AB serum and about 9.5 IU/ml IL-2, with around 10 ug/ml peptide pools added. Half of the culture medium was replaced with fresh IL-2-containing medium on days 3 and 7. After about 10 days of culture, CD4+ T cells were isolated by negative selection using the EasySep CD4+ T cell isolation kit. Ficoll-Paque Plus gradient centrifugation was used to isolate PBMCs from whole blood, and the isolated PBMCs were then either used fresh or cryopreserved at -140C. Triplicate wells were generally used for each culture condition.

The library was prepared using PCR. DNA from cultured CD4+ T cells underwent TCR sequencing with the Oncomine TCR Beta short-read assay at the Johns Hopkins FTIC core. The QIAamp micro DNA kit was used to extract genomic DNA from the cultured CD4+ T cells. Oncomine TCR Beta libraries from cultured CD4+ T cells were pooled with unique dual indexes and sequenced on an Illumina iSeq 100. As for the authors' bioinformatics: Non-productive sequences were filtered out, and CDR3s that did not start with C, did not end with F or W, or were shorter than 7 amino acids were discarded. The MANAFEST web application identified antigen-specific clonotypes by comparing peptide-stimulated wells against reference wells and other culture wells. An FDR below 0.05, an odds ratio above 5, and a productive frequency above 0.1% in at least two of three replicate wells were required for clones to be considered positive. A clonotype counted as cross-reactive if it showed significant expansion both in the SARS-CoV-2 spike wells and in at least one common cold coronavirus spike condition. CDR3 homology was assessed with Levenshtein distances (stringdist) and unrooted phylogenetic trees (ape) in R version 3.6.1. The raw public reads went through TCRdb reprocessing: fastp at Q25, MiXCR clone calling, in-frame beta chains kept. Each entry merges the rows of one CDR3 protein and shows their most common DNA and genes. None of the V and J calls come from the authors' own analysis; TCRdb made them. In this sample the table shows approximately 15,000 distinct CDR3 sequences, approximately 26% of which occur a single time. The top ten constitute roughly 20% of the sample.

Study-wide conclusions, independent of this receptor: In convalescent patients, nearly all vaccine-specific clones (304 of 307) were found to be mono-reactive for SARS-CoV-2 spike rather than cross-reactive with common cold coronaviruses. The number of convalescent patients in the study was relatively small, and the study did not examine early timepoints following natural infection. Among convalescent patients, a median roughly 90% of the SARS-CoV-2-reactive clones seen after vaccination appeared only after vaccination, which suggests priming specific to the vaccine. The median count of SARS-CoV-2-reactive clonotypes went up from 20 to 25 after infection to a few dozen after vaccination, although the change was not significant.

The chain links TRBV2 with TRBJ2-7; possibly the D gene is TRBD2, per 6 matching bases. This clonotype was obtained from a human donor with COVID-19. Input material: cultured CD4+ T cells from blood. The DNA is TGTGCCAGCAGTGACCTCGGCAGACTAGCCTACGAGCAGTACTTC. Translated, it reads CASSDLGRLAYEQYF.